Each of the 9 T cell receptor beta chains below was sequenced from the same sample in a study of beta chain features in type 1 diabetes. Since all of the isolated RNA was reverse transcribed, expressed TCRB transcripts were what got sequenced. Measured with immunoSEQ multiplex PCR; TCRdb has only the in-frame clones, and not every one. In the table there are just over 450,000 clones, 25% to 35% of which are singletons. Sequenced input: naive CD4+ T cells from blood. Receptors were obtained from a man aged 18 to 29 in good health.

This clone has a single count. The rearrangement links TRBV20-1 to TRBJ2-6; D unresolved. This CDR3 contains 11 residues. From germline, CDR1 is DFQATT and CDR2 SNEGSKA (reference sequence). V shed 6 bases and J shed 4 bases, with 4 bases lying between them. CDR3 region: CSAAGANVLTF. CDR3 in DNA: TGCAGTGCAGCGGGGGCCAACGTCCTGACTTTC.

This clone was seen more than once but under ten times. V is TRBV7-9 and J is TRBJ2-5; 7 nucleotides agree with TRBD1. This CDR3 is built from 15 residues. CDR1 SEHNR and CDR2 FQNEAQ come from the germline V gene (reference sequence). Germline trimming cut 7 bases from V and 2 bases from J; bases unmatched to any gene: 10. The CDR3 DNA reads TGTGCCAGCACCCCTCGGGCAGGGGGACAAGAGACCCAGTACTTC. Protein sequence: CASTPRAGGQETQYF.

The V call is TRBV30, the J call TRBJ1-1; 10 bases line up with TRBD1. The germline gives CDR1 GTSNPN, CDR2 SVGIG (reference sequence). The CDR3 spans 13 residues. The ends lost 7 bases at V and 4 bases at J; junction bases unmatched: 6. The CDR3 loop is CALDRGRGTEAFF. DNA for the CDR3: TGTGCCTTAGACAGGGGGCGCGGCACTGAAGCTTTCTTT. Based on the CDR3 plus reference TRBV30 and TRBJ1-1, the full variable domain is SQTIHQWPATLVQPVGSPLSLECTVEGTSNPNLYWYRQAAGRGLQLLFYSVGIGQISSEVPQNLSASRPQDRQFILSSKKLLLSDSGFYLCALDRGRGTEAFFGQGTRLTVV.

This clone was seen only a few times. The rearrangement uses TRBV9 and TRBJ2-1; TRBD2 aligns across 11 bases. The J segment lost 8 bases and the V segment lost 0 bases, leaving 4 bases of the junction unmatched. Germline CDR1 is SGDLS and CDR2 is YYNGEE. The CDR3 runs 15 residues. The CDR3 here is CASSVGLAGRDEQFF. CDR3 DNA: TGTGCCAGCAGCGTAGGACTAGCGGGAAGAGATGAGCAGTTCTTC.

The V and J genes are TRBV4-1 and TRBJ2-7, with D hard to call. The CDR3 consists of 16 residues. CDR1 and CDR2 (germline): MGHRA, YSYEKL. V lost 0 bases and J 3 bases, leaving 15 bases between the germline ends. The CDR3 sequence: CASSQDVGFPSYEQYF. Here the CDR3 DNA reads TGCGCCAGCAGCCAAGATGTGGGTTTTCCTAGCTACGAGCAGTACTTC.

V is TRBV29-1 and J is TRBJ2-3; no definite D call. Trimming cost V 6 bases and J 0 bases, with 16 bases left between them. CDR3 length: 15 amino acids. Germline values: CDR1 SQVTM, CDR2 ANQGSEA. CDR3 region: CSVAVSGYSTDTQYF. Written as DNA, the CDR3 is TGCAGCGTGGCCGTGTCAGGCTACAGCACAGATACGCAGTATTTT.

CDR3 nucleotides: TGTGCCACCAGCAGGGCTGGGACTAGCAAGCAGTACTTC. It is translated as CATSRAGTSKQYF. The V and J genes are TRBV15 and TRBJ2-7, with 9 positions matching TRBD2. Germline-derived CDR1 and CDR2 are LNHNV and YYDKDF (reference sequence). J lost 8 bases, V lost 3 bases, and 5 bases had no gene match. This CDR3 is built from 13 residues.

This clone was observed a handful of times. The chain is built from TRBV19 and TRBJ2-3; D perhaps matches TRBD2 (5 bases). Germline CDR1 is LNHDA and CDR2 is SQIVND (reference sequence). Trimming removed 5 bases at V and 1 base at J, with 7 bases between. The CDR3 has 13 residues. Here the CDR3 reads CASSPGGTDTQYF. The CDR3 coding sequence is TGTGCCAGTAGTCCCGGGGGCACAGATACGCAGTATTTT.

The chain has TRBV2 and TRBJ2-1, with D unresolved. V was pared by 2 bases and J by 5 bases, with 19 bases between. Germline CDR1 and CDR2: SNHLY and FYNNEI. This CDR3 spans 17 amino acids. The CDR3 DNA reads TGTGCCAGCAGTGAAAGAGTCAGGACCACGTTGAACAATGAGCAGTTCTTC. Amino acid sequence: CASSERVRTTLNNEQFF.